Listed here is a single T cell receptor (beta chain). From the RT-PCR reads, TCRdb called clonotypes with MiXCR, one entry per CDR3 protein. The repertoire includes about a million distinct CDR3 sequences, roughly 18% of them detected once, and around 6% sits in the top ten. This entry belongs to a study of patients and donors after allogeneic stem cell transplantation. Trimming removed 0 bases at V and 6 bases at J, with 16 bases between. CDR1 SGHRS and CDR2 YFSETQ come from the germline V gene. The CDR3 length is 15 residues. The origin of this receptor is a human donor who was either an allogeneic HSCT recipient or a stem cell or donor lymphocyte infusion donor (not recorded which). It is not recorded whose cells these are; they may come from a transplant donor. This chain uses TRBV5-1 with TRBJ2-7, with D perhaps TRBD1 or TRBD2 (5 bases each). The source material was blood, either unsorted or a sorted T cell fraction (not recorded which). The DNA for the CDR3 is TGCGCCAGCAGCTTGGTGGGGCCCCTGGCGGGCGAGCAGTACTTC. Its protein product is CASSLVGPLAGEQYF.